This TCR beta chain was observed in a study of CXCR3-negative and CXCR3-positive naive CD8 T cells. General study results and limits: Surface CD5 matched across naive subsets, and TRB CDR3 properties served to infer TCR strength. Similar TRBV-TRBJ gene usage was seen in naive CXCR3-negative and CXCR3-positive cells, but not in memory cells. After cryopreservation, expression of CXCR3 was partially reduced, and most assays were run with fresh PBMCs.

A word on this clonotype: Its specificity is not known.

Germline V gene sequence: CDR1 SEHNR, CDR2 FQNEAQ (reference sequence). The CDR3 runs 12 residues. The libraries of TRB cDNA were prepared using 5' RACE with UMI labels. After re-calling the 5' RACE reads, TCRdb lists one entry per CDR3 protein, DNA absent. Recorded here are tens of thousands of distinct CDR3 sequences; the top ten clones represent 0.95% to 1.4%. The sequencing sample was made of naive CXCR3- CD8+ T cells from blood. Subset given: CD45RO-CCR7+CD27+CD95- naive CD8+ T cells lacking CXCR3 (TNR3-). The receptor was isolated from a human donor in good health. Some clones in this sample may be carry-over from other donors' samples. The rearrangement uses TRBV7-9 and TRBJ1-1. CDR3 region: CASLRENTEAFF.